The 15 T cell receptor beta chains below all came from one sample that was sequenced in a study of T cell responses to AZD1222 COVID-19 vaccine. Measured with immunoSEQ multiplex PCR; TCRdb has only the in-frame clones, and not every one. The table shows roughly 58,000 clones, with 80% to 90% occurring only once. The source was peripheral blood, collected 28 days after the second AZD1222 dose. All receptors derive from an adult who received the AZD1222 COVID-19 vaccine.

Only one count was recorded for this clone. The chain combines TRBV10-1 with TRBJ1-6, with D uncertain. Germline V lookup: CDR1 WNHNN, CDR2 SYGVQD (reference sequence). The CDR3 spans 13 residues. V lost 4 bases to trimming and J lost 7 bases, with 8 bases between them. CDR3 DNA sequence: TGCGCCAGCAGTGCCCAGCTCAATTCACCCCTCCACTTT. Protein sequence: CASSAQLNSPLHF.

The chain uses TRBV18 and TRBJ2-7; D not certain. From germline, CDR1 is KGHSH and CDR2 LQKENI. V lost 6 bases, J lost 1 base, and 10 bases lay in between. The CDR3 extends over 13 amino acids. The CDR3 region is CASSLQPSYEQYF. The CDR3 DNA reads TGTGCCAGCTCTCTCCAGCCTTCCTACGAGCAGTACTTC.

This clone was observed once. The chain has TRBV19 and TRBJ2-4; maybe TRBD1 (5 bases). Trimming pared 9 bases from V and 1 base from J, leaving 22 bases between. The length of the CDR3 is 17 residues. Germline V gene sequence: CDR1 LNHDA, CDR2 SQIVND (reference sequence). CDR3 nucleotide sequence: TGTGCCAGCTTCAGGGATCACGTTTTCCTCGCCAAAAACATTCAGTACTTC. Translating gives CASFRDHVFLAKNIQYF.

This chain links TRBV19 with TRBJ2-1; 7 bases agree with TRBD1. Germline values: CDR1 LNHDA, CDR2 SQIVND (reference sequence). V lost 7 bases and J lost 6; bases outside the gene matches: 6. CDR3 size: 13 residues. This CDR3 is CASTPTGFNEQFF. For the CDR3, the DNA is TGTGCCAGTACCCCGACAGGGTTCAATGAGCAGTTCTTC.

The rearrangement links TRBV19 to TRBJ2-5, with TRBD2 matching over 9 bases. The CDR3 runs to 15 residues. The germline gives CDR1 LNHDA, CDR2 SQIVND (reference sequence). V lost 6 bases to trimming and J lost 4 bases; unmatched junction nucleotides: 9. The CDR3 coding sequence is TGTGCCAGTAGGAGGGGTAGCGGGAGAGGAGAGACCCAGTACTTC. It codes for CASRRGSGRGETQYF.

This chain connects TRBV18 to TRBJ1-1; 7 nucleotides line up with TRBD1. The germline V gene has CDR1 KGHSH and CDR2 LQKENI. The CDR3 extends over 14 amino acids. V shed 6 bases, J shed 1 base, and the junction held 5 bases outside the gene matches. The CDR3: CASSRQGTNTEAFF. As DNA, the CDR3 is TGTGCCAGCTCGCGACAGGGTACGAACACTGAAGCTTTCTTT.

V usage is TRBV28 and J usage is TRBJ2-7; 7 nucleotides agree with TRBD1. Germline lookup yields CDR1 MDHEN and CDR2 SYDVKM. V was clipped by 6 bases and J by 6 bases; unmatched bases: 14. This CDR3 spans 15 amino acids. CDR3 nucleotides: TGTGCCAGCAGCCAAGGGGGCCCTGCGCTCGGCGAGCAGTACTTC. It yields the protein CASSQGGPALGEQYF.

The chain combines TRBV10-1 with TRBJ1-1; D gene uncertain. V gave up 5 bases and J gave up 0 bases, with 7 bases separating them. Germline CDR1 is WNHNN and CDR2 is SYGVQD (reference sequence). There are 13 residues in the CDR3. The DNA of the CDR3 is TGCGCCAGCAGTCCATCGGTGAACACTGAAGCTTTCTTT. This encodes CASSPSVNTEAFF.

The rearrangement joins TRBV19 to TRBJ2-5; D is perhaps TRBD2 (6 bases). Germline CDR1 is LNHDA and CDR2 is SQIVND (reference sequence). The CDR3 covers 13 residues. V lost 6 bases and J lost 1, with 9 bases in between. The CDR3 nucleotides are TGTGCCAGTAGGGGGGGAGTCCAAGAGACCCAGTACTTC. Protein sequence: CASRGGVQETQYF.

The rearrangement uses TRBV6-5 and TRBJ1-1, with D possibly being TRBD1 (5 bases). Germline CDR1 is MNHEY and CDR2 is SVGAGI. The CDR3 runs 15 residues. The V end was cut by 6 bases, the J end by 4 bases, with 18 bases between. CDR3 protein: CASSLGEIHFTEAFF. DNA of the CDR3: TGTGCCAGCAGCTTGGGGGAGATCCATTTCACTGAAGCTTTCTTT.

The genes are TRBV12-3 or TRBV12-4 and TRBJ1-5; D remains ambiguous. With 3 bases removed from V and 5 bases from J, the gap between germline ends came to 8 bases. The length of the CDR3 is 13 residues. The CDR3 is CASSLGYDQPQHF. As DNA, the CDR3 is TGTGCCAGCAGTTTGGGATATGATCAGCCCCAGCATTTT.

This clone was seen a single time. The CDR3 nucleotides are TGTGCCAGCAGTCAAACCGGGACCCGGGCCGGGGAGCTGTTTTTT. It yields the protein CASSQTGTRAGELFF. The chain carries TRBV7-2 and TRBJ2-2; tentatively, D is TRBD1 or TRBD2 (5 bases each). The CDR3 is 15 amino acids. V lost 6 bases, J lost 6 bases, and 17 bases lay in between. The germline V gene has CDR1 SGHTA and CDR2 FQGNSA. Full variable domain (missing parts from reference TRBV7-2 and TRBJ2-2): GAGVSQSPSNKVTEKGKDVELRCDPISGHTALYWYRQSLGQGLEFLIYFQGNSAPDKSGLPSDRFSAERTGGSVSTLTIQRTQQEDSAVYLCASSQTGTRAGELFFGEGSRLTVL.

This rearrangement joins TRBV5-4 to TRBJ2-7, with TRBD2 matching over 11 bases. The junction had 9 bases not matched to a gene; V was cut back by 3 bases and J by 4 bases. The CDR3 has 16 residues. Germline V gene lookup returns CDR1 SGHNT and CDR2 YYREEE (reference sequence). The CDR3 spells CASSSRVTSGEYEQYF. The CDR3, as DNA: TGTGCCAGCAGCTCCAGGGTGACTAGCGGGGAATACGAGCAGTACTTC. The whole variable domain, filled in from reference TRBV5-4 and TRBJ2-7, reads ETGVTQSPTHLIKTRGQQVTLRCSSQSGHNTVSWYQQALGQGPQFIFQYYREEENGRGNFPPRFSGLQFPNYSSELNVNALELDDSALYLCASSSRVTSGEYEQYFGPGTRLTVT.

The rearrangement links TRBV19 to TRBJ1-3, with unresolved D. The V gene lost 3 bases and the J gene lost 2 bases, with 14 bases spanning the gap. Germline CDR1 reads LNHDA; CDR2 reads SQIVND (reference sequence). CDR3 length: 16 residues. The CDR3 here is CASSISGGPTGNTIYF. As DNA, the CDR3 is TGTGCCAGTAGTATCTCGGGCGGACCAACTGGAAACACCATATATTTT.

This clone was recorded once. The gene calls are TRBV9 and TRBJ1-6, with a tentative D call TRBD1 (6 bases). Germline CDR1 and CDR2: SGDLS and YYNGEE. V lost 4 bases and J lost 0, with 11 bases in between. This CDR3 is built from 16 residues. The DNA for the CDR3 is TGTGCCAGCAGCCCGACAGGAAACTCCTATAATTCACCCCTCCACTTT. Translated, it gives CASSPTGNSYNSPLHF.